The 22 T cell receptor beta chains in this list originate from one sample, sequenced in a study of neurological immune-mediated disorders. From the 5' RACE reads, TCRdb called clonotypes with MiXCR, one entry per CDR3 protein. The sample records over 90,000 distinct CDR3 sequences, 10% to 12% being singletons. Time point: longitudinal time-point 3. The sequencing sample was made of PBMCs. The receptor source for this set is a female donor with HTLV-1-associated myelopathy (HAM/TSP).

The sample holds many counts of this clonotype. The V gene is TRBV5-1, the J gene TRBJ2-3; 11 bases line up with TRBD2. This CDR3 contains 16 residues. Trimming cost V 2 bases and J 4 bases; bases outside gene matches: 6. Germline V gene data show CDR1 as SGHRS and CDR2 as YFSETQ. In DNA, the CDR3 is TGCGCCAGCAGCTTCGCTAGCGGGGGGAACTCAGATACGCAGTATTTT. It is translated as CASSFASGGNSDTQYF. The variable domain in full, with the rest retrieved from reference TRBV5-1 and TRBJ2-3, is KAGVTQTPRYLIKTRGQQVTLSCSPISGHRSVSWYQQTPGQGLQFLFEYFSETQRNKGNFPGRFSGRQFSNSRSEMNVSTLELGDSALYLCASSFASGGNSDTQYFGPGTRLTVL.

This clonotype has a count of ten or more. The V and J genes are TRBV5-1 and TRBJ1-2; D not resolved. V lost 0 bases and J 4 bases, leaving 13 bases between the germline ends. Germline V gene lookup returns CDR1 SGHRS and CDR2 YFSETQ. This CDR3 is built from 15 residues. The CDR3 loop reads CASSLGGVVSYGYTF. In DNA form, the CDR3 reads TGCGCCAGCAGCTTGGGTGGGGTCGTCTCCTATGGCTACACCTTC.

This clonotype was detected ten times or more. V and J are TRBV7-6 and TRBJ2-1, with 8 nucleotides matching TRBD1. The CDR3 loop spans 15 amino acids. Germline lookup yields CDR1 SGHVS and CDR2 FNYEAQ. V lost 0 bases and J lost 4; bases outside the gene matches: 2. Here the CDR3 DNA reads TGTGCCAGCAGCTTAGCGTACAGGGGGTACAATGAGCAGTTCTTC. Its protein is CASSLAYRGYNEQFF.

In this sample, this clonotype turned up many times. This chain connects TRBV27 to TRBJ1-1; no firm D call. The CDR3 length is 14 residues. Trimming took off 6 bases at V and 6 bases at J, with 17 bases between the two ends. Germline CDR1 reads MNHEY; CDR2 reads SMNVEV (reference sequence). DNA of the CDR3: TGTGCCAGCAGATTTTCGGGAAGCACTTCTGAAGCTTTCTTT. Translation gives CASRFSGSTSEAFF.

This chain connects TRBV20-1 to TRBJ2-2; 8 bases match TRBD2. Losses at the gene ends were 3 bases for V and 6 bases for J; bases not matched to a gene: 12. Germline-derived CDR1 and CDR2 are DFQATT and SNEGSKA (reference sequence). This CDR3 is built from 16 residues. The CDR3, as DNA: TGCAGTGCTAGCCCGCCCGGGGGGGTTCTGGCCGGGGAGCTGTTTTTT. It specifies CSASPPGGVLAGELFF.

This clonotype was picked up many times. The V call is TRBV3-1, the J call TRBJ2-7, with D possibly matching TRBD2 (6 bases). Between the trimmed V and J ends, which lost 4 bases and 2 bases, there was a span of 18 bases. The CDR3 extends over 16 amino acids. Per the germline V gene, CDR1 is LGHDT and CDR2 is YNNKEL (reference sequence). The CDR3 sequence is CASSPGARDGTYEQYF. In DNA, the CDR3 is TGTGCCAGCAGCCCGGGAGCCCGGGACGGAACCTACGAGCAGTACTTC.

In its sample, this clonotype was seen a few times. The rearrangement joins TRBV7-8 to TRBJ2-1; D is possibly TRBD1 or TRBD2 (5 bases each). Looked up from germline, CDR1 is SGHVS and CDR2 is FQNEAQ. V dropped 0 bases and J dropped 0 bases, with 9 bases sitting between them. The CDR3 extends over 16 amino acids. The chain's CDR3 is CASSLAPGPSYNEQFF. DNA for the CDR3: TGTGCCAGCAGCTTAGCTCCGGGGCCCTCCTACAATGAGCAGTTCTTC.

The CDR3 bases are TGCGCCAGCAGCTTTAGCGGGCCTAGCACAGATACGCAGTATTTT. It specifies CASSFSGPSTDTQYF. V is TRBV5-1 and J is TRBJ2-3, with 7 bases lining up with TRBD2. From germline, CDR1 is SGHRS and CDR2 YFSETQ. The junction had 3 bases not matched to a gene; V was cut back by 2 bases and J by 0 bases. The CDR3 length is 15 residues.

In this sample, this clonotype turned up many times. V and J are TRBV6-5 and TRBJ2-3, with 14 bases fitting TRBD2. The CDR3 sequence is 16 residues long. The germline V gene has CDR1 MNHEY and CDR2 SVGAGI. Trimming removed 6 bases from V and 5 bases from J; junction bases left unmatched: 7. CDR3 amino acids: CASRRRLAGGRDTQYF. The CDR3 region has the DNA TGTGCCAGCAGACGGAGACTAGCGGGGGGGCGAGATACGCAGTATTTT.

The chain couples TRBV27 to TRBJ2-3, with no clear D. This CDR3 contains 18 residues. V was cut by 2 bases and J by 0 bases, with 18 bases left in between. Germline-derived CDR1 and CDR2 are MNHEY and SMNVEV (reference sequence). The chain's CDR3 is CASSLRPPGLPSTDTQYF. The DNA of the CDR3 is TGTGCCAGCAGTTTACGACCCCCCGGTCTTCCTAGCACAGATACGCAGTATTTT.

This clonotype has at least ten counts. The genes are TRBV5-1 and TRBJ2-3, with a tentative D call TRBD2 (5 bases). Looked up from germline, CDR1 is SGHRS and CDR2 is YFSETQ. Deletions cut 2 bases from V and 1 base from J, with 5 bases between. There are 13 residues in the CDR3. CDR3 loop: CASSFSGTDTQYF. As DNA, the CDR3 is TGCGCCAGCAGCTTTAGCGGCACAGATACGCAGTATTTT.

This clonotype was seen ten or more times. The chain uses TRBV4-2 and TRBJ2-7; 8 nucleotides agree with TRBD2. The CDR3 covers 17 residues. The V and J ends lost 0 bases and 2 bases, in that order; junction bases with no gene match: 9. The germline V gene has CDR1 LGHNA and CDR2 YNFKEQ. The CDR3 DNA follows: TGTGCCAGCAGCCAAGATCCGAGAGCGGGGGCGACCTACGAGCAGTACTTC. Amino acid sequence: CASSQDPRAGATYEQYF.

Ten or more counts support this clonotype. This rearrangement joins TRBV29-1 to TRBJ2-3; D not resolved. The CDR3 runs 15 residues. From germline, CDR1 is SQVTM and CDR2 ANQGSEA. Trimming stripped 1 base from V and 0 bases from J, with 11 bases between. CDR3 residues: CSVEGAAWSTDTQYF. CDR3 in DNA: TGCAGCGTTGAAGGGGCAGCATGGAGCACAGATACGCAGTATTTT.

This clonotype was observed at least ten times. The chain couples TRBV20-1 to TRBJ2-7; a weak D match, TRBD1 (7 bases). In germline, CDR1 is DFQATT, CDR2 SNEGSKA (reference sequence). The V gene lost 3 bases and the J gene lost 1 base, with 13 bases spanning the gap. The CDR3 is 14 amino acids. CDR3 nucleotides: TGCAGTGCTAGGGAGGGGGCAGGTTCCTACGAGCAGTACTTC. It codes for CSAREGAGSYEQYF.

This clonotype was observed many times. The chain carries TRBV12-3 or TRBV12-4 and TRBJ2-2, with TRBD2 matching over 15 bases. The CDR3 has 17 residues. The ends lost 6 bases at V and 7 bases at J; junction bases unmatched: 9. The CDR3 protein is CASSPGLAGGRVGELFF. The DNA for the CDR3 is TGTGCCAGCAGCCCGGGACTAGCGGGGGGACGGGTCGGGGAGCTGTTTTTT.

With respect to this clonotype: A much larger clonotype is one base distant, so this may be a read error. The rearrangement uses TRBV18 and TRBJ2-3; no clear D gene. The CDR3 extends over 11 amino acids. Germline CDR1 and CDR2: KGHSH and LQKENI. V lost 3 bases and J lost 4, with 2 bases in between. The CDR3 reads CASSPADTQYF. Here the CDR3 DNA reads TGTGCCAGCTCACCCGCAGATACGCAGTATTTT.

This clonotype was recorded many times. V gene TRBV28 combines with J gene TRBJ2-7; D might be TRBD1 (5 bases). CDR1 and CDR2 (germline): MDHEN, SYDVKM. The CDR3 length is 17 residues. Trimming removed 1 base at V and 2 bases at J, with 18 bases between. CDR3 region: CASSLFGPERGTYEQYF. CDR3 DNA: TGTGCCAGCAGTTTATTTGGTCCAGAAAGGGGAACCTACGAGCAGTACTTC.

This clonotype was counted at least ten times. V is TRBV6-2 or TRBV6-3 and J is TRBJ1-4; 9 nucleotides line up with TRBD1. Germline CDR1 reads MNHEY; CDR2 reads SVGEGT. Trimming took 6 bases from V and 10 from J; bases not matched to a gene: 12. The length of the CDR3 is 15 residues. The CDR3: CASRSTGTGYGKLFF. The CDR3 DNA follows: TGTGCCAGCAGATCCACCGGGACAGGGTATGGAAAACTGTTTTTT.

With respect to this clonotype: A read error may explain this, as a much larger clone is one base away. The chain joins TRBV5-1 to TRBJ2-1; D may correspond to TRBD1 or TRBD2 (6 bases each). This CDR3 contains 14 residues. Germline V gives CDR1 SGHRS, CDR2 YFSETQ. Trimming left V 0 bases short and J 9 bases short, with 13 bases between. The CDR3: CASSLVGGRVEQFF. CDR3 in DNA: TGCGCCAGCAGCTTGGTCGGGGGCCGGGTTGAGCAGTTCTTC.

This clonotype was picked up many times. The chain carries TRBV5-1 and TRBJ2-7; D tentatively fits TRBD1 or TRBD2 (6 bases each). Germline CDR1 and CDR2: SGHRS and YFSETQ. Trimming took off 1 base at V and 1 base at J, with 9 bases between the two ends. The length of the CDR3 is 14 residues. CDR3 sequence reads: CASSLRGDSYEQYF. In DNA form, the CDR3 reads TGCGCCAGCAGCTTGAGGGGGGATTCCTACGAGCAGTACTTC. The whole variable domain, remainder taken from reference TRBV5-1 and TRBJ2-7, is KAGVTQTPRYLIKTRGQQVTLSCSPISGHRSVSWYQQTPGQGLQFLFEYFSETQRNKGNFPGRFSGRQFSNSRSEMNVSTLELGDSALYLCASSLRGDSYEQYFGPGTRLTVT.

There are many counts of this clonotype. V gene TRBV10-3 combines with J gene TRBJ2-7; a possible D gene is TRBD1 (6 bases). The CDR3 is 13 residues long. Germline V gene lookup returns CDR1 ENHRY and CDR2 SYGVKD. The ends were cut back, 8 bases at V and 1 base at J, with 12 bases in the middle. The CDR3 sequence is CAIGVGASYEQYF. CDR3 sequence (DNA): TGTGCCATCGGCGTGGGGGCATCCTACGAGCAGTACTTC.

This clonotype was seen at least ten times. This chain joins TRBV28 and TRBJ2-3; no reliable D call. Germline CDR1 and CDR2: MDHEN and SYDVKM. The CDR3 runs 14 residues. Trimming cost V 3 bases and J 1 base, with 8 bases left between them. This CDR3 reads CASSFLSGTDTQYF. CDR3 DNA sequence: TGTGCCAGCAGTTTCCTCTCAGGCACAGATACGCAGTATTTT.